The 22 T cell receptor beta chains presented below share a single source sample, sequenced in a study of blood T cell repertoires in COVID-19. TCRdb's copy holds only in-frame clones and misses some; the assay was immunoSEQ multiplex PCR. The data contain around 250,000 clones, approximately 84% of them singletons. The sequenced sample consisted of PBMCs or T cells enriched from blood (not recorded which). These TCRs come from a woman aged 45-65 years who had been exposed to COVID-19.

This chain links TRBV6-5 with TRBJ1-6, with 10 bases fitting TRBD1. Germline assignment: CDR1 MNHEY and CDR2 SVGAGI. There are 16 residues in the CDR3. The J segment lost 10 bases and the V segment lost 2 bases, leaving 8 bases of the junction unmatched. The CDR3, as DNA: TGTGCCAGCAGTTACCGTACCGGGACAGGGGAATCACCCCTCCACTTT. Its protein product is CASSYRTGTGESPLHF.

V is TRBV4-2 and J is TRBJ1-1; 9 bases agree with TRBD1. The V segment lost 1 base and the J segment 5 bases; nucleotides outside the gene matches: 8. The CDR3 consists of 16 residues. Per the germline V gene, CDR1 is LGHNA and CDR2 is YNFKEQ. CDR3 DNA sequence: TGTGCCAGCAGCCAAGGCCTGGGACAGGGATCGACTGAAGCTTTCTTT. Translating it yields CASSQGLGQGSTEAFF.

The table lists this clone with a few counts. The gene calls are TRBV5-6 and TRBJ2-2; weak D call: TRBD1 (7 bases). Between the trimmed V and J ends, which lost 3 bases and 6 bases, there was a span of 21 bases. Germline CDR1 and CDR2: SGHDT and YYEEEE. CDR3 length equals 17 residues. Written as DNA, the CDR3 is TGTGCCAGCAGCTCCCGGGAGAGGGGGCGGTTTTCCGGGGAGCTGTTTTTT. This sequence encodes CASSSRERGRFSGELFF.

The J gene is TRBJ1-1, the V gene TRBV12-3 or TRBV12-4; D uncertain. The CDR3 consists of 13 residues. The germline V and J ends were trimmed by 5 bases and 1 base, with 8 bases remaining between them. This CDR3 is CASSTYRNTEAFF. For the CDR3, the DNA is TGTGCCAGCAGTACTTACAGGAACACTGAAGCTTTCTTT.

This rearrangement joins TRBV3-1 (or the pseudogene TRBV3-2) to TRBJ1-2, with D possibly matching TRBD1 (6 bases). The CDR3 has 14 amino acids. V was trimmed by 8 bases and J by 6 bases, leaving 19 bases between them. CDR1 is LGHDT, CDR2 YNNKEL, per germline (reference sequence). CDR3 DNA sequence: TGTGCCAGCTGGACCTCAGGGGACCTTCATGGCTACACCTTC. Translated, it gives CASWTSGDLHGYTF.

This chain joins TRBV2 and TRBJ2-5; D might be TRBD1 (6 bases). CDR1 is SNHLY, CDR2 FYNNEI, per germline. The V and J ends lost 6 bases and 2 bases respectively, with 13 bases between them. The CDR3 consists of 14 residues. The CDR3 region is CASSPTGIQETQYF. The CDR3 nucleotides read TGTGCCAGCAGCCCGACAGGTATACAAGAGACCCAGTACTTC.

V gene TRBV3-1 (or the pseudogene TRBV3-2) combines with J gene TRBJ1-2; 8 nucleotides match TRBD1. The CDR3 runs 14 residues. Germline CDR1 reads LGHDT; CDR2 reads YNNKEL (reference sequence). V lost 4 bases, J lost 2 bases, and 3 bases stayed unmatched. CDR3 loop: CASSPDRGNYGYTF. The DNA for the CDR3 is TGTGCCAGCAGCCCCGACAGGGGAAACTATGGCTACACCTTC.

The chain carries TRBV3-1 (or the pseudogene TRBV3-2) and TRBJ1-2; D unclear. Per the germline V gene, CDR1 is LGHDT and CDR2 is YNNKEL (reference sequence). The V gene lost 5 bases and the J gene lost 4 bases, with 17 bases spanning the gap. This CDR3 region has 15 residues. As DNA, the CDR3 is TGTGCCAGCAGCGCGTCCGATCAGGTCCCCTATGGCTACACCTTC. Translated, it gives CASSASDQVPYGYTF.

V gene TRBV5-1 combines with J gene TRBJ2-2, with 8 bases lining up with TRBD1. J gave up 4 bases and V 3 bases, and 8 bases lay outside the gene matches. Germline CDR1 is SGHRS and CDR2 is YFSETQ. The CDR3 length is 16 residues. CDR3: CASSSRGRLGTGELFF. The CDR3, as DNA: TGCGCCAGCAGCTCCAGGGGGCGTCTGGGCACCGGGGAGCTGTTTTTT.

A note on this clone: The identical CDR3 is also encoded by other nucleotide sequences in the sample. The genes are TRBV5-1 and TRBJ1-1; 7 bases are shared with TRBD1. Germline V gene sequence: CDR1 SGHRS, CDR2 YFSETQ. V lost 0 bases to trimming and J lost 1 base; unmatched junction nucleotides: 3. The CDR3 sequence is 15 residues long. The CDR3 is CASSLGTGANTEAFF. The CDR3 nucleotides read TGCGCCAGCAGCTTGGGTACAGGGGCGAACACTGAAGCTTTCTTT.

The V call is TRBV3-1 (or the pseudogene TRBV3-2), the J call TRBJ1-4, with 9 bases identical to TRBD1. The V and J ends lost 0 bases and 5 bases, in that order; junction bases with no gene match: 1. The CDR3 contains 15 residues. Germline CDR1 and CDR2: LGHDT and YNNKEL (reference sequence). CDR3 coding DNA: TGTGCCAGCAGCCAAGATGGGACAGGGAATGAAAAACTGTTTTTT. As protein: CASSQDGTGNEKLFF.

The genes are TRBV28 and TRBJ1-2, with D uncertain. There are 12 residues in the CDR3. Deletions cut 8 bases from V and 7 bases from J, with 14 bases between. Per the germline V gene, CDR1 is MDHEN and CDR2 is SYDVKM. The chain's CDR3 is CASGYPWAGYTF. The CDR3 DNA follows: TGTGCCAGCGGTTATCCCTGGGCTGGCTACACCTTC.

This clone has only a few counts. The chain has TRBV9 and TRBJ2-3; 7 positions agree with TRBD2. In germline, CDR1 is SGDLS, CDR2 YYNGEE. The V and J ends lost 3 bases and 5 bases, in that order; junction bases with no gene match: 3. The CDR3 has 13 residues. This chain's CDR3 is CASSAGTIDTQYF. The CDR3 bases are TGTGCCAGCAGCGCCGGGACTATAGATACGCAGTATTTT.

The V and J genes are TRBV10-3 and TRBJ1-2; no clear D gene. The CDR3 is made up of 11 amino acids. Germline V gene sequence: CDR1 ENHRY, CDR2 SYGVKD. V gave up 0 bases and J gave up 12 bases, with 8 bases separating them. For the CDR3, the DNA is TGTGCCATCAGTGAGTCATCGTTCGACACCTTC. Amino acid sequence: CAISESSFDTF.

The J gene is TRBJ2-3, the V gene TRBV29-1, with 10 bases identical to TRBD2. J lost 5 bases, V lost 4 bases, and 6 bases had no gene match. Germline-derived CDR1 and CDR2 are SQVTM and ANQGSEA. The CDR3 totals 14 residues. The CDR3 region is CSVGLAGVGDTQYF. The CDR3 nucleotides are TGCAGCGTTGGCCTAGCGGGGGTGGGAGATACGCAGTATTTT.

The gene calls are TRBV19 and TRBJ2-1, with D possibly being TRBD1 (6 bases). Germline V gene data show CDR1 as LNHDA and CDR2 as SQIVND (reference sequence). V gave up 5 bases and J gave up 0 bases, with 11 bases separating them. The CDR3 extends over 15 amino acids. The CDR3 loop reads CASSSTGSSYNEQFF. Here the CDR3 DNA reads TGTGCCAGTAGTTCGACAGGAAGCTCCTACAATGAGCAGTTCTTC.

This sequence joins TRBV5-1 and TRBJ1-6, with TRBD1 matching 7 bases. Germline V gene sequence: CDR1 SGHRS, CDR2 YFSETQ. The CDR3 spans 14 residues. The junction had 4 bases not matched to a gene; V was cut back by 3 bases and J by 7 bases. In DNA form, the CDR3 reads TGCGCCAGCAGCTCGGACAGGAGAAATTCACCCCTCCACTTT. This codes for CASSSDRRNSPLHF.

The CDR3 bases are TGTGCCAGCAGCTCCGGGGGGGCCCTTTTTCACGAGCAGTACTTC. It translates to CASSSGGALFHEQYF. The chain recombines TRBV7-2 with TRBJ2-7, with 8 bases lining up with TRBD2. Germline CDR1 SGHTA, CDR2 FQGNSA. The V and J ends lost 4 bases and 5 bases, in that order; junction bases with no gene match: 10. The CDR3 has 15 residues.

V is TRBV7-6 and J is TRBJ2-5; maybe TRBD2 (6 bases). The germline V gene encodes CDR1 SGHVS and CDR2 FNYEAQ. The CDR3 is 13 amino acids. V dropped 8 bases and J dropped 5 bases, with 15 bases sitting between them. CDR3 nucleotides: TGTGCCAGCTGTACTAGCCCTGGGGAGACCCAGTACTTC. This sequence encodes CASCTSPGETQYF.

The CDR3 protein is CASSFQRGGLWEQFF. The CDR3 coding sequence is TGCGCCAGCAGCTTTCAGCGGGGGGGTTTATGGGAGCAGTTCTTC. The chain carries TRBV5-1 and TRBJ2-1; the match to TRBD2 covers 10 bases. This CDR3 is built from 15 residues. Germline V lookup: CDR1 SGHRS, CDR2 YFSETQ. The V gene end was trimmed by 2 bases and the J gene end by 10 bases; junction bases not matched to a gene: 9.

The chain couples TRBV7-2 to TRBJ1-5; D call uncertain. Trimming took off 5 bases at V and 0 bases at J, with 5 bases between the two ends. The CDR3 spans 13 residues. Germline loops: CDR1 SGHTA, CDR2 FQGNSA. The chain's CDR3 is CASSRSSNQPQHF. Here the CDR3 DNA reads TGTGCCAGCAGCCGCAGTAGCAATCAGCCCCAGCATTTT.

This sequence joins TRBV5-1 and TRBJ1-2; D possibly corresponds to TRBD1 (5 bases). Trimming removed 3 bases at V and 7 bases at J, with 16 bases between. This CDR3 is 14 amino acids long. Per germline, CDR1 SGHRS and CDR2 YFSETQ. The CDR3 sequence is CASSWDGGAIGYTF. Here the CDR3 DNA reads TGCGCCAGCAGCTGGGACGGAGGGGCTATTGGCTACACCTTC.